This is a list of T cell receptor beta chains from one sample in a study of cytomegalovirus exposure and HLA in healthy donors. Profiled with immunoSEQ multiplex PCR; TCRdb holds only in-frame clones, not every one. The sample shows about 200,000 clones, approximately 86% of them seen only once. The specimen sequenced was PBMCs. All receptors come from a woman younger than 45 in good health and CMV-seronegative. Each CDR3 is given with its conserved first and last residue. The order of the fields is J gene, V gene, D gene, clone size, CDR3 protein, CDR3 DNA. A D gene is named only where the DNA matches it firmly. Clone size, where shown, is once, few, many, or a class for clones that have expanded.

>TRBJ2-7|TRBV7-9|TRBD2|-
CASSLTSVYEQYF
TGTGCCAGCAGCTTGACTAGCGTCTACGAGCAGTACTTC
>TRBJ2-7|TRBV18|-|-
CASSPYSSYEQYF
TGTGCCAGCTCACCGTACAGCTCCTACGAGCAGTACTTC
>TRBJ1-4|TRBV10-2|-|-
CASSESGGADEKLFF
TGCGCCAGCAGTGAGTCGGGTGGGGCGGATGAAAAACTGTTTTTT
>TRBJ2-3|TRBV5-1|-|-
CASSEMVESTDTQYF
TGCGCCAGCAGCGAGATGGTTGAAAGCACAGATACGCAGTATTTT
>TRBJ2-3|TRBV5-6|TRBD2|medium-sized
CASTIAGYTDTQYF
TGTGCCAGCACCATAGCGGGCTACACAGATACGCAGTATTTT
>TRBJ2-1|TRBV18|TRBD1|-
CASSPSDRTGSYEQFF
TGTGCCAGCTCACCATCCGATAGGACAGGGTCTTATGAGCAGTTCTTC
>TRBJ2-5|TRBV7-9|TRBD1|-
CASSQGTGGMETQYF
TGTGCCAGCAGCCAGGGGACAGGGGGGATGGAGACCCAGTACTTC
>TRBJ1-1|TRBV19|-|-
CASSTSGSTEAFF
TGTGCCAGTAGTACCTCAGGTTCCACTGAAGCTTTCTTT
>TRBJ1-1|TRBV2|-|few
CASTPGWGNTEAFF
TGTGCCAGCACTCCAGGGTGGGGGAACACTGAAGCTTTCTTT
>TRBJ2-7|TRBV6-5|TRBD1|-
CASSRRQGLGYEQYF
TGTGCCAGCAGTCGACGACAGGGGTTAGGGTACGAGCAGTACTTC
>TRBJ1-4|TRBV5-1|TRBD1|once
CASSSTTTGREKLFF
TGCGCCAGCAGCTCAACTACGACAGGGCGCGAAAAACTGTTTTTT
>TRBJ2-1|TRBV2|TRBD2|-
CASSDSGGAYEQFF
TGTGCCAGCAGTGATAGCGGGGGGGCCTATGAGCAGTTCTTC
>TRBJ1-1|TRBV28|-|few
CASSLSPGGAFF
TGTGCCAGCAGTTTATCCCCCGGGGGAGCTTTCTTT
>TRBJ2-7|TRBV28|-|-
CASSPSAREQYF
TGTGCCAGCAGTCCCTCGGCGCGGGAGCAGTACTTC
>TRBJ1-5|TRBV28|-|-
CASSLAGVISYSNQPQHF
TGTGCCAGCAGTTTAGCAGGGGTCATCTCCTATAGCAATCAGCCCCAGCATTTT
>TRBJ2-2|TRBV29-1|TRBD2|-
CSAPGGAGELFF
TGCAGCGCCCCGGGAGGCGCCGGGGAGCTGTTTTTT
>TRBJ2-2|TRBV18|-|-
CASSPAQGGTGELFF
TGTGCCAGCTCACCGGCGCAGGGGGGAACCGGGGAGCTGTTTTTT
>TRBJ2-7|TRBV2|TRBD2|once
CASSAGTSVSEQYF
TGTGCCAGCAGCGCCGGGACTAGCGTTTCCGAGCAGTACTTC
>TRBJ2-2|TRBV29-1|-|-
CSVHGLPSGELFF
TGCAGCGTCCACGGACTTCCCAGCGGGGAGCTGTTTTTT
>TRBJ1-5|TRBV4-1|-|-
CASSPSQSNQPQHF
TGCGCCAGCAGCCCCAGTCAGAGCAATCAGCCCCAGCATTTT
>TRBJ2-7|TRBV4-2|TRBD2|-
CASSQVAGGSYEQYF
TGTGCCAGCAGCCAAGTAGCGGGAGGTTCCTACGAGCAGTACTTC
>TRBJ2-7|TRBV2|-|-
CASSEAAGSTYYEQYF
TGTGCCAGCAGTGAAGCAGCAGGGTCGACCTACTACGAGCAGTACTTC
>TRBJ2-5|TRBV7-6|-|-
CASSPRRRYQETQYF
TGTGCCAGCAGCCCACGTAGAAGATACCAAGAGACCCAGTACTTC
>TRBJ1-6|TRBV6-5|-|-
CASSSPAGANNSPLHF
TGTGCCAGCAGTTCCCCGGCAGGGGCCAATAATTCACCCCTCCACTTT
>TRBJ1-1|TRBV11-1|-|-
CASSSGGGAFF
TGTGCCAGCAGCAGTGGCGGGGGAGCTTTCTTT
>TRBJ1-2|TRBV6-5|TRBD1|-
CASRRTGSGNYGYTF
TGTGCCAGCAGAAGGACAGGCTCGGGGAACTATGGCTACACCTTC
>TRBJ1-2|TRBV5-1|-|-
CASSLAVADSGYTF
TGCGCCAGCAGCTTGGCAGTCGCCGACTCGGGGTACACCTTC
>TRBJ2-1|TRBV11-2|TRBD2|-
CASSPGTSGSNEQFF
TGTGCCAGCAGCCCCGGGACTAGCGGGAGCAATGAGCAGTTCTTC
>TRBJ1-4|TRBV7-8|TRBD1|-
CASSSEYRGEAANEKLFF
TGTGCCAGCAGCTCTGAATACAGGGGGGAAGCAGCTAATGAAAAACTGTTTTTT
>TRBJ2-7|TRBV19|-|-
CASSRGESSYEQYF
TGTGCCAGTTCCAGGGGTGAGAGCTCCTACGAGCAGTACTTC
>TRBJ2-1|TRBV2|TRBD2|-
CASSSLAGVNEQFF
TGTGCCAGCAGCTCTCTAGCGGGAGTCAATGAGCAGTTCTTC
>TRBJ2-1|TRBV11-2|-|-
CASSPANKHGQYGFF
TGTGCCAGCAGCCCCGCAAACAAACATGGACAGTATGGGTTCTTC
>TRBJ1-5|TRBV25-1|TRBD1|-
CASSELILDRASNQPQHF
TGTGCCAGCAGTGAATTAATCTTGGACAGGGCTAGCAATCAGCCCCAGCATTTT
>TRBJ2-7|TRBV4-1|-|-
CASSLLGGPEQYF
TGCGCCAGCAGCCTCCTGGGAGGCCCGGAGCAGTACTTC
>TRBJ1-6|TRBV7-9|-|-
CASSLVGEATYNSPLHF
TGTGCCAGCAGCTTAGTGGGGGAGGCTACCTATAATTCACCCCTCCACTTT
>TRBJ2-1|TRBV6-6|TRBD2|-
CASSRPAGLPTDEQFF
TGTGCCAGCAGTCGGCCAGCGGGACTCCCTACGGATGAGCAGTTCTTC
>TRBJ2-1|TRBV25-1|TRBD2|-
CASKPGLAVNEQFF
TGTGCCAGCAAGCCGGGACTAGCGGTCAATGAGCAGTTCTTC
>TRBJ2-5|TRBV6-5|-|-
CASSPLTRRETQYF
TGTGCCAGCAGTCCTTTGACCCGGCGGGAGACCCAGTACTTC
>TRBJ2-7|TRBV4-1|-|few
CASSQRVQDYEQYF
TGCGCCAGCAGCCAGCGCGTACAGGACTACGAGCAGTACTTC
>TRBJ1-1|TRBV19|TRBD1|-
CASSIDRGTTEAFF
TGTGCCAGTAGTATCGACAGGGGAACCACTGAAGCTTTCTTT
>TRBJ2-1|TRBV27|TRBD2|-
CASSLDRYSGSRNEQFF
TGTGCCAGCAGTTTAGATAGATATAGCGGGAGTAGGAATGAGCAGTTCTTC
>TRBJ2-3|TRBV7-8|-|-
CASSLLRRGPTDTQYF
TGTGCCAGCAGCCTGTTGCGGCGGGGTCCCACAGATACGCAGTATTTT
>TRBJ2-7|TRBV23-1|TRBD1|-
CASSQNSDRVDFSYF
TGCGCCAGCAGTCAAAACTCGGACAGGGTGGATTTTTCTTACTTC
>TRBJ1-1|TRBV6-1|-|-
CASSESWEAFF
TGTGCCAGCAGTGAATCCTGGGAGGCTTTCTTT
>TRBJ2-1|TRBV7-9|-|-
CASSSPGSSYNEQFF
TGTGCCAGCAGCTCTCCGGGAAGCTCCTACAATGAGCAGTTCTTC
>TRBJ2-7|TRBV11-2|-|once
CASSLAGGTYEQYF
TGTGCCAGCAGCTTGGCAGGGGGGACCTACGAGCAGTACTTC
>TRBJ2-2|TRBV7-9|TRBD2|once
CASSSQRLAWNTGELFF
TGTGCCAGCAGCTCCCAGCGACTAGCCTGGAACACCGGGGAGCTGTTTTTT